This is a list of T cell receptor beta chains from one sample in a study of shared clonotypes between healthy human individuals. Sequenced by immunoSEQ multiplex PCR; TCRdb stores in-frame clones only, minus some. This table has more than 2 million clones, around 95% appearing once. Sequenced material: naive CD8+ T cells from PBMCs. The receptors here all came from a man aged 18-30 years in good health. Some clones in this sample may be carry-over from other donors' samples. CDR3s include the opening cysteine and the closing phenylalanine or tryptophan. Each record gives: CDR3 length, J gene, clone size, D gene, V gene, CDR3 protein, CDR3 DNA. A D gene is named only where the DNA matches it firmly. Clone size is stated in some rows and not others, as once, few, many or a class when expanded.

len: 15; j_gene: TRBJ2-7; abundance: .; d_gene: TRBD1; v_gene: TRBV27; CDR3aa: CASSLSGTGAYEQYF; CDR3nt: TGTGCCAGCAGTTTATCAGGGACAGGGGCTTACGAGCAGTACTTC
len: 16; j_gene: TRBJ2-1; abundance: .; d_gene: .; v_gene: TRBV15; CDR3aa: CATSRREGQWNNEQFF; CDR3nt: TGTGCCACCAGCAGAAGGGAGGGACAGTGGAACAATGAGCAGTTCTTC
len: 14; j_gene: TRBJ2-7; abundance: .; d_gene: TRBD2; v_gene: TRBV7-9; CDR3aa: CASSLVTSGGEQYF; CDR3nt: TGTGCCAGCAGCTTAGTGACTAGCGGCGGTGAGCAGTACTTC
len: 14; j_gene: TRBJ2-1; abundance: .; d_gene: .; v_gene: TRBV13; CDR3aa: CAGSARQDDNEQFF; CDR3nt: TGTGCCGGTTCAGCTAGGCAGGACGACAATGAGCAGTTCTTC
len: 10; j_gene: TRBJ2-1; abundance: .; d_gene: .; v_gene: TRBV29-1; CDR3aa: CSVLINEQFF; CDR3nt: TGCAGCGTGCTTATCAATGAGCAGTTCTTC
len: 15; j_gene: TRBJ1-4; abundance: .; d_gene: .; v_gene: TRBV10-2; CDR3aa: CASSETLGAGGKLFF; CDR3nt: TGCGCCAGCAGTGAGACCTTGGGGGCGGGAGGAAAACTGTTTTTT
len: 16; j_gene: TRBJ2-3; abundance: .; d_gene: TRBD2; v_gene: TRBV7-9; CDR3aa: CASSRPGAGLTDTQYF; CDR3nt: TGTGCCAGCAGCCGGCCCGGAGCGGGATTGACAGATACGCAGTATTTT
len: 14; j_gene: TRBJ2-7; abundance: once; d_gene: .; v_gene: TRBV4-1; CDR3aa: CASSQDPTGYEQYF; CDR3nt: TGCGCCAGCAGCCAAGACCCGACAGGTTACGAGCAGTACTTC
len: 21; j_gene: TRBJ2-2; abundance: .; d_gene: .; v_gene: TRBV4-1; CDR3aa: CASSQPPRVIGNYENTGELFF; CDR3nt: TGCGCCAGCAGCCAACCCCCCCGCGTAATAGGGAACTACGAGAACACCGGGGAGCTGTTTTTT
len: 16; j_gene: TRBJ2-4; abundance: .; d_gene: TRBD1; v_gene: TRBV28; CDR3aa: CASSSPRTGGGNIQYF; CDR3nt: TGTGCCAGCAGTTCGCCTCGGACAGGGGGCGGGAACATTCAGTACTTC
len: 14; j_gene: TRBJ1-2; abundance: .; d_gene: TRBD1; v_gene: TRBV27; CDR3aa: CASSPGQGHYGYTF; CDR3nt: TGTGCCAGCAGCCCGGGACAGGGGCACTATGGCTACACCTTC
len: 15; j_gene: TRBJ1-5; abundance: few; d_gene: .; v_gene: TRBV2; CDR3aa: CASSEGQGLVQPQHF; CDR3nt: TGTGCCAGCAGTGAAGGGCAGGGGCTCGTTCAGCCCCAGCATTTT
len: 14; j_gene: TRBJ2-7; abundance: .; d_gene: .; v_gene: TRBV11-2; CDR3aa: CASSPTPQRSEQYF; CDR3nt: TGTGCCAGCAGCCCGACGCCGCAGCGGTCCGAGCAGTACTTC
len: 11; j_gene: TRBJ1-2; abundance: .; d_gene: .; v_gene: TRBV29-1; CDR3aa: CSVLVINGYTF; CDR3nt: TGCAGCGTTCTGGTCATCAATGGCTACACCTTC
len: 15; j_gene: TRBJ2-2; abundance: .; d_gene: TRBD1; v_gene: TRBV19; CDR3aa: CASSFITGVAGELFF; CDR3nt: TGTGCCAGTAGTTTCATCACAGGGGTGGCCGGGGAGCTGTTTTTT
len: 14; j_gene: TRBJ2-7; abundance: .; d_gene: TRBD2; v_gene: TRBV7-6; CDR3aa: CASSGLAGPYEQYF; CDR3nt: TGTGCCAGCAGCGGACTAGCGGGGCCCTACGAGCAGTACTTC
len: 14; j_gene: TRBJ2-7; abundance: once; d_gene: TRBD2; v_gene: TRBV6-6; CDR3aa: CASTGTSGSYEQYF; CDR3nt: TGTGCCAGCACCGGGACTAGCGGATCCTACGAGCAGTACTTC
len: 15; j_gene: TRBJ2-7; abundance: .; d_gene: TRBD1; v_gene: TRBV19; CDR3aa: CASSLTGQGAYEQYF; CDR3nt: TGTGCCAGTAGTCTGACGGGACAGGGGGCCTACGAGCAGTACTTC
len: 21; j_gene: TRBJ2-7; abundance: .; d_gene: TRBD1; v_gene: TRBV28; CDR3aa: CASSSSYRDRVPIASLYEQYF; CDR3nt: TGTGCCAGCAGTTCGTCGTACCGGGACAGGGTGCCGATCGCCTCTTTGTACGAGCAGTACTTC
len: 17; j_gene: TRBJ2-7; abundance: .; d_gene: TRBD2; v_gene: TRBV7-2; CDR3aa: CASSSPKLAGVIYEQYF; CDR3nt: TGTGCCAGCAGCTCCCCTAAGCTAGCGGGAGTGATCTACGAGCAGTACTTC
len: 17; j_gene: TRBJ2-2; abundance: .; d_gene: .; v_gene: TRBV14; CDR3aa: CASSQEWGYLNTGELFF; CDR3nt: TGTGCCAGCAGCCAAGAATGGGGCTACCTGAACACCGGGGAGCTGTTTTTT
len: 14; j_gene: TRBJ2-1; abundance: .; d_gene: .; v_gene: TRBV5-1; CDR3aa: CASSPVISDNEQFF; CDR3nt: TGCGCCAGCAGCCCAGTAATCTCTGACAATGAGCAGTTCTTC
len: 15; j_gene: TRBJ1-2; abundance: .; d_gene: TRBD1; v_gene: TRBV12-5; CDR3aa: CASGQGQGATYGYTF; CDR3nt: TGTGCTAGTGGACAAGGACAGGGGGCTACTTATGGCTACACCTTC
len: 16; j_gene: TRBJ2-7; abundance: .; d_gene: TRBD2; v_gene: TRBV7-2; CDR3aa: CASSLDKASGGYEQYF; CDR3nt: TGTGCCAGCAGCTTAGACAAGGCTAGCGGGGGGTACGAGCAGTACTTC
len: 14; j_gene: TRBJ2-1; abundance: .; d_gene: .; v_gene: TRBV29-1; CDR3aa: CSARPLSSYNERFF; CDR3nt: TGCAGCGCTAGACCTCTTAGCTCCTACAATGAGCGGTTCTTC
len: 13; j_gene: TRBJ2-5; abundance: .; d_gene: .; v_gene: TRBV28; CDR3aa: CASSFLPGETQYF; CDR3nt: TGTGCCAGCAGTTTTCTTCCGGGGGAGACCCAGTACTTC
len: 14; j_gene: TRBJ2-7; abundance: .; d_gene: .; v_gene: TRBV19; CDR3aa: CASSTGPSSYEQYF; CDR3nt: TGTGCCAGTAGTACTGGACCGAGCTCCTACGAGCAGTACTTC
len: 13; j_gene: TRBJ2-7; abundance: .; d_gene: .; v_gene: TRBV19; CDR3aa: CASSPGSFREQYF; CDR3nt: TGTGCCAGTAGTCCCGGATCCTTTCGCGAGCAGTACTTC
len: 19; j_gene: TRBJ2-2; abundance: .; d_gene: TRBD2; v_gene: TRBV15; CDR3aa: CATSPGTSFSLANTGELFF; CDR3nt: TGTGCCACATCCCCCGGGACTAGCTTTTCGCTCGCGAACACCGGGGAGCTGTTTTTT
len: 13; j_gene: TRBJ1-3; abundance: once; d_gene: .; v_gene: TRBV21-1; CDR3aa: CASSKGPGNTIYF; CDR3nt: TGTGCCAGCAGCAAAGGGCCTGGAAACACCATATATTTT
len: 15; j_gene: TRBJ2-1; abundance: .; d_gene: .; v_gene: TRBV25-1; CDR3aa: CASGIPGPSGSEQFF; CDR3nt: TGTGCCAGCGGGATCCCGGGACCGTCTGGTTCTGAGCAGTTCTTC
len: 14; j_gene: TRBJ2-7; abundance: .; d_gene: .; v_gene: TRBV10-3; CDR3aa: CAISDPSDTYEQYF; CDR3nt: TGTGCCATCAGTGATCCCTCGGACACATATGAGCAGTACTTC
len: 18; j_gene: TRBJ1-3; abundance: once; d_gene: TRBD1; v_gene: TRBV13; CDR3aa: CASSLPLGDRASGNTIYF; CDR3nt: TGTGCCAGCAGCTTACCCCTGGGAGACAGGGCTTCTGGAAACACCATATATTTT
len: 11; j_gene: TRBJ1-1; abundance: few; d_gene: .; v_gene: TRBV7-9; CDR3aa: CASQDQAEAFF; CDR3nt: TGTGCCAGCCAGGATCAGGCTGAAGCTTTCTTT